These 20 T cell receptor beta chains were sequenced from one sample in a study of T cell responses to AZD1222 COVID-19 vaccine. Generated by immunoSEQ multiplex PCR, the TCRdb table keeps only in-frame clones and is missing some. The repertoire holds under 150,000 clones, with 82% as singletons. Sequencing used peripheral blood, obtained on day 0 of MenACWY control vaccination. The receptors here all came from an adult in good health.

The V call is TRBV28, the J call TRBJ1-1; 12 bases fit TRBD1. The junction had 5 bases not matched to a gene; V was cut back by 3 bases and J by 9 bases. CDR3 length: 14 residues. Germline V lookup: CDR1 MDHEN, CDR2 SYDVKM. The chain's CDR3 is CASSFRGTGGKAFF. DNA for the CDR3: TGTGCCAGCAGTTTTAGAGGGACAGGGGGCAAAGCTTTCTTT.

The V call is TRBV7-8, the J call TRBJ1-5, with D perhaps TRBD1 (6 bases). The germline V gene encodes CDR1 SGHVS and CDR2 FQNEAQ. The CDR3 has 14 residues. Trimming cost V 5 bases and J 7 bases, with 15 bases left between them. The CDR3 bases are TGTGCCAGCAGCCATCAGGGGAGCGGACAGCCCCAGCATTTT. It translates to CASSHQGSGQPQHF.

This clone has more than one count but fewer than ten. The V and J genes are TRBV15 and TRBJ1-1; no clear D. The V and J ends lost 0 bases and 3 bases respectively, with 5 bases between them. The CDR3 covers 13 residues. In germline, CDR1 is LNHNV, CDR2 YYDKDF (reference sequence). The CDR3 loop is CATSRDRDTEAFF. CDR3 coding DNA: TGTGCCACCAGCAGAGATAGGGACACTGAAGCTTTCTTT.

The chain uses TRBV6-2 or TRBV6-3 and TRBJ2-7; TRBD2 agrees at 10 bases. There are 15 residues in the CDR3. The ends lost 5 bases at V and 2 bases at J; junction bases unmatched: 6. CDR1 is MNHEY, CDR2 SVGEGT, per germline. The CDR3 DNA is TGTGCCAGCAGTCAGGCTAGCGGGGGCGCCTACGAGCAGTACGTC. Translated, it gives CASSQASGGAYEQYV.

As for this clone: The sample holds other DNA sequences that translate to the same CDR3. This CDR3 is CASSIGGGNSPLHF. Here the CDR3 DNA reads TGTGCCAGTAGTATTGGGGGTGGCAATTCACCCCTCCACTTT. The chain combines TRBV19 with TRBJ1-6, with D perhaps matching TRBD1 (5 bases). The V gene lost 3 bases and the J gene lost 7 bases, with 10 bases spanning the gap. There are 14 residues in the CDR3. CDR1 and CDR2 (germline): LNHDA, SQIVND (reference sequence).

The V gene is TRBV2, the J gene TRBJ1-5; possible D gene TRBD1, 6 bases. CDR1 SNHLY and CDR2 FYNNEI come from the germline V gene. The V gene lost 8 bases and the J gene lost 1 base, with 15 bases spanning the gap. The CDR3 is 15 amino acids. The CDR3 coding sequence is TGTGCCAGCTCACTGGGGGCTCAAAGCAATCAGCCCCAGCATTTT. Its protein is CASSLGAQSNQPQHF. The whole variable domain, filled in from reference TRBV2 and TRBJ1-5, reads EPEVTQTPSHQVTQMGQEVILRCVPISNHLYFYWYRQILGQKVEFLVSFYNNEISEKSEIFDDQFSVERPDGSNFTLKIRSTKLEDSAMYFCASSLGAQSNQPQHFGDGTRLSIL.

This chain connects TRBV15 to TRBJ1-1; a possible D gene is TRBD1 (5 bases). Between the trimmed V and J ends, which lost 1 base and 4 bases, there was a span of 13 bases. Per the germline V gene, CDR1 is LNHNV and CDR2 is YYDKDF (reference sequence). The CDR3 runs to 15 residues. The CDR3 loop is CATSRVAGLGTEAFF. The DNA for the CDR3 is TGTGCCACCAGCAGAGTGGCAGGGTTGGGCACTGAAGCTTTCTTT.

The V and J genes are TRBV2 and TRBJ1-2; D is possibly TRBD1 (5 bases). V was clipped by 3 bases and J by 8 bases, with 10 bases between them. The germline gives CDR1 SNHLY, CDR2 FYNNEI. The CDR3 spans 12 residues. CDR3 DNA: TGTGCCAGCAGTGAGCAGGGAACGGGCTACACCTTC. The encoded protein is CASSEQGTGYTF.

The CDR3 spells CASSPPVTGELFF. In DNA form, the CDR3 reads TGTGCCAGCAGCCCCCCGGTCACCGGGGAGCTGTTTTTT. The chain has TRBV3-1 (or the pseudogene TRBV3-2) and TRBJ2-2; D gene ambiguous. Germline V gene lookup returns CDR1 LGHDT and CDR2 YNNKEL (reference sequence). Deletions cut 4 bases from V and 4 bases from J, with 7 bases between. The CDR3 runs 13 residues.

V and J are TRBV9 and TRBJ2-2; no firm D call. CDR3 length equals 14 residues. The germline CDR1 and CDR2 sequences are SGDLS and YYNGEE. V was pared by 0 bases and J by 4 bases, with 7 bases between. DNA of the CDR3: TGTGCCAGCAGCGTAGGTCTTCTCACCGGGGAGCTGTTTTTT. Its translation is CASSVGLLTGELFF.

This clone has only one observation. The CDR3 DNA reads as TGCAGCGTAACCAGGGGACCAGAAGCTTTCTTT. It yields the protein CSVTRGPEAFF. This chain connects TRBV29-1 to TRBJ1-1; the D gene is possibly TRBD1 (6 bases). Between the trimmed V and J ends, which lost 6 bases and 8 bases, there was a span of 13 bases. The germline gives CDR1 SQVTM, CDR2 ANQGSEA. The CDR3 sequence is 11 residues long.

The sample holds one count of this clone. The rearrangement links TRBV18 to TRBJ1-1; weak D call: TRBD1 (6 bases). The CDR3 contains 13 residues. Trimming pared 2 bases from V and 7 bases from J, leaving 11 bases between. Looked up from germline, CDR1 is KGHSH and CDR2 is LQKENI. DNA of the CDR3: TGTGCCAGCTCACCAAGACAGGATGGTGAAGCTTTCTTT. It yields the protein CASSPRQDGEAFF. Full variable domain (remainder filled in from reference TRBV18 and TRBJ1-1): NAGVMQNPRHLVRRRGQEARLRCSPMKGHSHVYWYRQLPEEGLKFMVYLQKENIIDESGMPKERFSAEFPKEGPSILRIQQVVRGDSAAYFCASSPRQDGEAFFGQGTRLTVV.

V and J are TRBV7-8 and TRBJ2-3; D is unresolved. V lost 5 bases and J lost 0, with 12 bases in between. Germline V gene lookup returns CDR1 SGHVS and CDR2 FQNEAQ. The CDR3 length is 15 residues. The DNA of the CDR3 is TGTGCCAGCAGCCCGAGGCATCCTAGCACAGATACGCAGTATTTT. It codes for CASSPRHPSTDTQYF.

The V gene is TRBV12-3 or TRBV12-4, the J gene TRBJ1-3; D unclear. Deletions cut 2 bases from V and 8 bases from J, with 10 bases between. The CDR3 runs 13 residues. CDR3 sequence reads: CASSLYEVDTIYF. DNA for the CDR3: TGTGCCAGCAGTTTATACGAAGTTGACACCATATATTTT.

V is TRBV7-9 and J is TRBJ2-1; the D is unclear. Germline lookup yields CDR1 SEHNR and CDR2 FQNEAQ (reference sequence). Trimming pared 3 bases from V and 4 bases from J, leaving 7 bases between. The CDR3 has 13 amino acids. The CDR3 sequence: CASSFTYYNEQFF. CDR3 bases: TGTGCCAGCAGCTTCACCTATTACAATGAGCAGTTCTTC.

The chain employs TRBV9 and TRBJ2-1, with TRBD2 identical over 12 bases. With 0 bases clipped from V and 2 bases from J, the junction kept 3 bases outside the gene matches. CDR3 size: 17 residues. Germline-derived CDR1 and CDR2 are SGDLS and YYNGEE. This CDR3 is CASSVGASGGAYNEQFF. CDR3 bases: TGTGCCAGCAGCGTAGGGGCTAGCGGGGGGGCCTACAATGAGCAGTTCTTC.

The V and J genes are TRBV5-1 and TRBJ1-4; TRBD1 might be the D (5 bases). Germline-derived CDR1 and CDR2 are SGHRS and YFSETQ. V shed 4 bases and J shed 5 bases, with 15 bases lying between them. This CDR3 is built from 15 residues. The CDR3 nucleotides are TGCGCCAGCAGCCCTCAGGGTCACTCGAATGAAAAACTGTTTTTT. Translation gives CASSPQGHSNEKLFF.

The CDR3 coding sequence is TGTGCCAGCAGAAAGGGACAAAAAGGGACTGAAGCTTTCTTT. Translated: CASRKGQKGTEAFF. The chain joins TRBV9 to TRBJ1-1, with TRBD1 as a possible D gene (6 bases). The germline V gene has CDR1 SGDLS and CDR2 YYNGEE. V gave up 5 bases and J gave up 5 bases, with 16 bases separating them. CDR3 size: 14 residues.

This clone was detected once. The genes are TRBV2 and TRBJ2-3; 9 nucleotides agree with TRBD1. V lost 5 bases to trimming and J lost 8 bases; unmatched junction nucleotides: 11. This CDR3 contains 15 residues. Germline V CDR1 and CDR2: SNHLY, FYNNEI. CDR3 loop: CASSTRTGDRATQYF. Here the CDR3 DNA reads TGTGCCAGCAGTACTAGGACAGGGGATCGGGCTACGCAGTATTTT.

This clone was counted once. The chain carries TRBV3-1 (or the pseudogene TRBV3-2) and TRBJ1-3, with D tentatively TRBD1 (6 bases). The germline CDR1 and CDR2 sequences are LGHDT and YNNKEL (reference sequence). CDR3 size: 14 residues. V lost 9 bases and J 1 base, leaving 13 bases between the germline ends. Here the CDR3 reads CASTDRPSGNTIYF. The DNA for the CDR3 is TGTGCCAGTACGGACAGACCTTCTGGAAACACCATATATTTT.